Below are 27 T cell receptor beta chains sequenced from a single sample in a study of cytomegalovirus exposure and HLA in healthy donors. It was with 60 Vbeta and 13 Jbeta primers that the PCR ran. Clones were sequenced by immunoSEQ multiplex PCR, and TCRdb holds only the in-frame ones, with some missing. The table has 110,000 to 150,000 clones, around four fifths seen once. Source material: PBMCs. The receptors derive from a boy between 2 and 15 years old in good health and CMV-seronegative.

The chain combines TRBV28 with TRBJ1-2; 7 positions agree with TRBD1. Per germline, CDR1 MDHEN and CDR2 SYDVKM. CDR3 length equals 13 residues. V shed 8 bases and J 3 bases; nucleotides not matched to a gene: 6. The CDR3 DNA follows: TGTGCCAGCGGAGGGGGCGCTCACTATGGCTACACCTTC. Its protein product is CASGGGAHYGYTF.

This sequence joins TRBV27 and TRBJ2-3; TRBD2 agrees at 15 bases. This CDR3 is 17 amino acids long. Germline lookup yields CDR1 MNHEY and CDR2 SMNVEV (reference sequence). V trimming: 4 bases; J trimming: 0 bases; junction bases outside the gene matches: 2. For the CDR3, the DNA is TGTGCCAGCAGTTCTGGACTAGCGGGGGGGAGCACAGATACGCAGTATTTT. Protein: CASSSGLAGGSTDTQYF.

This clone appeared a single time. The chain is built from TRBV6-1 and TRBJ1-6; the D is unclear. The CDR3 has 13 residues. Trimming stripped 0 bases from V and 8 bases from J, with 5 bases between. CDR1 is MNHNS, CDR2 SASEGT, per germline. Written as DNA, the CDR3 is TGTGCCAGCAGTGAAGCTTCTGATTCACCCCTCCACTTT. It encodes CASSEASDSPLHF.

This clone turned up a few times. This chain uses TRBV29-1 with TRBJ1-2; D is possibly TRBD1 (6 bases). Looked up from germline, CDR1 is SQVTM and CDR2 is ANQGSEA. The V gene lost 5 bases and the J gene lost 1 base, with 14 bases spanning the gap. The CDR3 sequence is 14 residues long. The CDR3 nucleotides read TGCAGCGTTTCGTCAGGGGTCTTTAACTATGGCTACACCTTC. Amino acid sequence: CSVSSGVFNYGYTF.

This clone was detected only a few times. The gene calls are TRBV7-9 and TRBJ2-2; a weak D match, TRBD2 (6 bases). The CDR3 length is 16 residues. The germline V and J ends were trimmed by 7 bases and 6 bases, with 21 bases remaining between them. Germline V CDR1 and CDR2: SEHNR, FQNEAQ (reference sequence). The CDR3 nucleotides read TGTGCCAGCAACGATCCCACCAGGGAGGAGCCCGGGGAGCTGTTTTTT. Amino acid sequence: CASNDPTREEPGELFF.

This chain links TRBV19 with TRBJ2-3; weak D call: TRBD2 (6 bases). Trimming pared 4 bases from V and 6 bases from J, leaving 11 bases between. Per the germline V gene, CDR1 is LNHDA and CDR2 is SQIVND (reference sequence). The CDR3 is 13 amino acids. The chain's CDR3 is CASSTGGRDTQYF. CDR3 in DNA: TGTGCCAGTAGTACCGGGGGTCGCGATACGCAGTATTTT.

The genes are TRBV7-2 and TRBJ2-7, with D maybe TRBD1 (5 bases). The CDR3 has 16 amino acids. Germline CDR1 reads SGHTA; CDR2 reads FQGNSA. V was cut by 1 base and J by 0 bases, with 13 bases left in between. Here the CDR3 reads CASSLDRRTISYEQYF. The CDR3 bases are TGTGCCAGCAGCTTAGACAGGCGCACGATCTCCTACGAGCAGTACTTC.

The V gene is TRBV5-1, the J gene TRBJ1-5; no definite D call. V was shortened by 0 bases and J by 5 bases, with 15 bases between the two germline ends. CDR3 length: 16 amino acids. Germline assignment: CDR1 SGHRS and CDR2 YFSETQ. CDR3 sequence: CASSLGPPKADQPQHF. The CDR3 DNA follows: TGCGCCAGCAGCTTGGGACCGCCCAAGGCGGATCAGCCCCAGCATTTT.

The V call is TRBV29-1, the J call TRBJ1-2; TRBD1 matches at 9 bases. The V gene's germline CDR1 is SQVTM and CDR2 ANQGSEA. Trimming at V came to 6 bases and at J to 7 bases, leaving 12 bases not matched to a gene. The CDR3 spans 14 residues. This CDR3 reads CSVTPGQGSPGYTF. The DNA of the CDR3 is TGCAGCGTGACACCGGGACAGGGCAGTCCTGGCTACACCTTC.

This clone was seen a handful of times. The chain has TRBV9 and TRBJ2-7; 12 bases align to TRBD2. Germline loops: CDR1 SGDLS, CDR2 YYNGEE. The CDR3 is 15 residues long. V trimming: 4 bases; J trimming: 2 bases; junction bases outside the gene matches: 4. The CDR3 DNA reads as TGTGCCAGCAGCTCAGGACTAGCGGGGACCTACGAGCAGTACTTC. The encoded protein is CASSSGLAGTYEQYF.

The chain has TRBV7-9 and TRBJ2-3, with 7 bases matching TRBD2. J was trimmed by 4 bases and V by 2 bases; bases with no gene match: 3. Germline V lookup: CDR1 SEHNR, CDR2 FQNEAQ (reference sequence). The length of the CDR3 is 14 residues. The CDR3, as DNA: TGTGCCAGCAGCTTATCCCGGGAGGCAGATACGCAGTATTTT. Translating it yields CASSLSREADTQYF.

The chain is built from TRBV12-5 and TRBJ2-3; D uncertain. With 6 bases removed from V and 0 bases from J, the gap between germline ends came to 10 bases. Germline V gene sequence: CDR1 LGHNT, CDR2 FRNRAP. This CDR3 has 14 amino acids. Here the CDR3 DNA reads TGTGCTAGTGGCTTAAAAATAAGCACAGATACGCAGTATTTT. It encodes CASGLKISTDTQYF.

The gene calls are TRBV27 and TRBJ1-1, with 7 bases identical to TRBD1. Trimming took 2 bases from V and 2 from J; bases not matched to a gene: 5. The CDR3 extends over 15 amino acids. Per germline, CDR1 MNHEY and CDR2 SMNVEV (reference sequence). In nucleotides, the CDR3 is TGTGCCAGCAGTTTAATAGCAGGGGGAAACACTGAAGCTTTCTTT. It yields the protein CASSLIAGGNTEAFF.

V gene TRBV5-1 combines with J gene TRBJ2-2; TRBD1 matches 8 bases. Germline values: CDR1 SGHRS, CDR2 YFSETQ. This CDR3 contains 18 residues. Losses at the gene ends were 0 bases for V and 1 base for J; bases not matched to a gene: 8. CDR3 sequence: CASSLGWSTGENTGELFF. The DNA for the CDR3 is TGCGCCAGCAGCTTGGGGTGGTCGACAGGGGAGAACACCGGGGAGCTGTTTTTT.

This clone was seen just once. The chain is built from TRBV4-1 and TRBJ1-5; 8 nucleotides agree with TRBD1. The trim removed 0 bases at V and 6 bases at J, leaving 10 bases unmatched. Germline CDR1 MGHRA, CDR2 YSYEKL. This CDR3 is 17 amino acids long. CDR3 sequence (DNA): TGCGCCAGCAGCCAAGATCGAGGACAGGGAATCGCTCAGCCCCAGCATTTT. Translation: CASSQDRGQGIAQPQHF.

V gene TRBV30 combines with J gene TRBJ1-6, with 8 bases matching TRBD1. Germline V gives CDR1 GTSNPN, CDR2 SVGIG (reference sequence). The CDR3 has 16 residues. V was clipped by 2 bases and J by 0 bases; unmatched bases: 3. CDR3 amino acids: CAWSRQGSSYNSPLHF. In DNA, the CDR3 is TGTGCCTGGAGTAGACAGGGGAGCTCCTATAATTCACCCCTCCACTTT. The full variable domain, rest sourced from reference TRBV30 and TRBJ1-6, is SQTIHQWPATLVQPVGSPLSLECTVEGTSNPNLYWYRQAAGRGLQLLFYSVGIGQISSEVPQNLSASRPQDRQFILSSKKLLLSDSGFYLCAWSRQGSSYNSPLHFGNGTRLTVT.

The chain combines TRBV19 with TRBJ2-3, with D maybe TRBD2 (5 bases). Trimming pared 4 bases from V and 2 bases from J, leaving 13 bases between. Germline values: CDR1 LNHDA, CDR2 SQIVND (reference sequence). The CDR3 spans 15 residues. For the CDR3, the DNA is TGTGCCAGTAGTAGGCCGACGGGGAACACAGATACGCAGTATTTT. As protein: CASSRPTGNTDTQYF.

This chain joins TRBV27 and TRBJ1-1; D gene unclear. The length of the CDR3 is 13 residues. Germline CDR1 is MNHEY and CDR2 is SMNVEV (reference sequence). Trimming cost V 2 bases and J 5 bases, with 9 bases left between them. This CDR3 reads CASSLTGVTEAFF. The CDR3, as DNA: TGTGCCAGCAGTTTAACGGGAGTAACTGAAGCTTTCTTT.

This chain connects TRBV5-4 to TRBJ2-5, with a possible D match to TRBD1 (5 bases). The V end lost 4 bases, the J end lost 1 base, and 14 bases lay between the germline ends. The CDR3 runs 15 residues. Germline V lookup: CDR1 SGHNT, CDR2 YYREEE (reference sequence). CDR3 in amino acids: CASSPNTGSQETQYF. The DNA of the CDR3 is TGTGCCAGCAGCCCCAACACAGGTAGCCAAGAGACCCAGTACTTC.

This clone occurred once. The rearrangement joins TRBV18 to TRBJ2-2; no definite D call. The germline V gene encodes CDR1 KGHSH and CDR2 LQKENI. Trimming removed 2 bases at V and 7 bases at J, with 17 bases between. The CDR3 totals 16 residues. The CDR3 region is CASSPTSGNRGGELFF. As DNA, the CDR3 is TGTGCCAGCTCACCAACGTCGGGTAATCGTGGCGGGGAGCTGTTTTTT. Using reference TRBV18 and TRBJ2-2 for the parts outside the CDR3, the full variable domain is NAGVMQNPRHLVRRRGQEARLRCSPMKGHSHVYWYRQLPEEGLKFMVYLQKENIIDESGMPKERFSAEFPKEGPSILRIQQVVRGDSAAYFCASSPTSGNRGGELFFGEGSRLTVL.

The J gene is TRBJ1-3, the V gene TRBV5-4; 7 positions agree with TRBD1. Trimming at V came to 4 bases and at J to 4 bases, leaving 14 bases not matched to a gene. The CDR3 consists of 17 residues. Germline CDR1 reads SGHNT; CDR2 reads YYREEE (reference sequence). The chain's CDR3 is CASSPGTARGLGNTIYF. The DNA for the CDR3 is TGTGCCAGCAGCCCAGGGACAGCAAGAGGTCTAGGAAACACCATATATTTT.

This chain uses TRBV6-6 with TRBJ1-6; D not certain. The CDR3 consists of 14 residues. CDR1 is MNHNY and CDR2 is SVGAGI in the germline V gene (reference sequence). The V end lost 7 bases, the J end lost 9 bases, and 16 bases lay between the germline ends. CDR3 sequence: CASTQREAGSPLHF. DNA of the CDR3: TGTGCCAGCACCCAGCGTGAGGCTGGTTCACCCCTCCACTTT.

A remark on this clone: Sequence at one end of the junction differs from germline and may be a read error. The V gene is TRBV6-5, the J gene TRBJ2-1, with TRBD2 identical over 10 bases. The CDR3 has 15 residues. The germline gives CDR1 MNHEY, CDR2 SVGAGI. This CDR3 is CASSSAGGRYNGQFF. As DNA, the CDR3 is TGTGCCAGCAGTTCAGCGGGGGGGAGATACAATGGGCAGTTCTTC.

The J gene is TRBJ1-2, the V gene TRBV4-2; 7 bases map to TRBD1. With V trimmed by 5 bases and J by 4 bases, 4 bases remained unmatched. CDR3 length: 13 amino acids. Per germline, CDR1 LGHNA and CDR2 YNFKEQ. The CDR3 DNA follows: TGTGCCAGCAGCAGGGGGCCCGGCTATGGCTACACCTTC. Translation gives CASSRGPGYGYTF.

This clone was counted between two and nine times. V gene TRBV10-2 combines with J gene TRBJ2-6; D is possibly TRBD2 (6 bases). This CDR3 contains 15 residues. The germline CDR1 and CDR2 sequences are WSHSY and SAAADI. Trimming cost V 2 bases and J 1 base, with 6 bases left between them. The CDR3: CASSERGSGANVLTF. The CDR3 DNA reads TGCGCCAGCAGTGAGCGGGGGTCTGGGGCCAACGTCCTGACTTTC.

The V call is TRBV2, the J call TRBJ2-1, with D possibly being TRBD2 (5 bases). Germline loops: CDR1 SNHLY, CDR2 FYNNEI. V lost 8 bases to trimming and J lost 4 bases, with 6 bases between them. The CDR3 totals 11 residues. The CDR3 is CASLAYNEQFF. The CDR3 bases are TGTGCCAGCTTAGCGTACAATGAGCAGTTCTTC.

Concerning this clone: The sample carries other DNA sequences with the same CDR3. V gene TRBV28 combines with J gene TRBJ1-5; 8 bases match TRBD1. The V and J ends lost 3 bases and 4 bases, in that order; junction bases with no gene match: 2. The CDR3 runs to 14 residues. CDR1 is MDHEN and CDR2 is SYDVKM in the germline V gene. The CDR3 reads CASSLRQGNQPQHF. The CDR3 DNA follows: TGTGCCAGCAGTTTGAGACAGGGGAATCAGCCCCAGCATTTT.